Following are 14 T cell receptor beta chains from one sample sequenced in a study of cytomegalovirus exposure and HLA in healthy donors. The PCR employed 60 Vbeta primers together with 13 Jbeta primers. Assay used: immunoSEQ multiplex PCR; TCRdb lists only in-frame clones, some missing. The sample lists 150,000 to 180,000 clones, over 75% seen once, with 5.5% to 6.5% in the top ten. Input material: PBMCs. The origin of the receptors is a woman aged 40-49 years in good health and CMV-seropositive.

This clone was seen a handful of times. The J gene is TRBJ2-3, the V gene TRBV10-1, with D possibly being TRBD1 (6 bases). CDR3 size: 14 residues. CDR1 WNHNN and CDR2 SYGVQD come from the germline V gene (reference sequence). Trimming pared 5 bases from V and 2 bases from J, leaving 11 bases between. The CDR3 bases are TGCGCCAGCAGTCCCGGACAGATCACAGATACGCAGTATTTT. It codes for CASSPGQITDTQYF.

The rearrangement uses TRBV6-6 and TRBJ1-1; TRBD1 is a possible D gene (6 bases). The CDR3 loop spans 14 amino acids. The germline CDR1 and CDR2 sequences are MNHNY and SVGAGI (reference sequence). Trimming left V 6 bases short and J 2 bases short, with 13 bases between. CDR3 in DNA: TGTGCCAGCAGCCCACAGGGATTAAACACTGAAGCTTTCTTT. This translates into CASSPQGLNTEAFF.

The chain couples TRBV18 to TRBJ1-2; possibly TRBD1 for D (6 bases). Trimming took 5 bases from V and 4 from J, leaving 14 bases between them. Germline assignment: CDR1 KGHSH and CDR2 LQKENI. The CDR3 extends over 14 amino acids. Here the CDR3 DNA reads TGTGCCAGCTCAGACGTAACAGGGTCCTATGGCTACACCTTC. The encoded protein is CASSDVTGSYGYTF.

The chain uses TRBV2 and TRBJ2-3; 7 positions agree with TRBD2. V lost 5 bases and J lost 4; bases outside the gene matches: 9. Germline loops: CDR1 SNHLY, CDR2 FYNNEI. The CDR3 is 15 amino acids. The CDR3 sequence: CASSQRGRSPDTQYF. CDR3 DNA: TGTGCCAGCAGTCAGCGGGGACGGAGTCCAGATACGCAGTATTTT.

Ten or more counts support this clone. The rearrangement links TRBV6-4 to TRBJ2-3, with D tentatively TRBD2 (7 bases). CDR1 is MRHNA and CDR2 is SNTAGT in the germline V gene. There are 16 residues in the CDR3. The germline V and J ends were trimmed by 6 bases and 1 base, with 17 bases remaining between them. The CDR3 bases are TGTGCCAGCAGCTCCGGAGGGGGGGCAGGCACAGATACGCAGTATTTT. Translation gives CASSSGGGAGTDTQYF.

The J gene is TRBJ2-1, the V gene TRBV11-2; D not certain. The CDR3 totals 13 residues. Trimming took off 1 base at V and 9 bases at J, with 10 bases between the two ends. Germline CDR1 and CDR2: SGHAT and FQNNGV. The CDR3 sequence is CASSLVSPGEQFF. Here the CDR3 DNA reads TGTGCCAGCAGCTTAGTTAGTCCTGGTGAGCAGTTCTTC.

The genes are TRBV7-9 and TRBJ1-3; D uncertain. Germline values: CDR1 SEHNR, CDR2 FQNEAQ (reference sequence). V was trimmed by 5 bases and J by 1 base, leaving 9 bases between them. This CDR3 contains 14 residues. This CDR3 is CASSETDSGNTIYF. The CDR3, as DNA: TGTGCCAGCAGCGAAACAGATTCTGGAAACACCATATATTTT.

This clone was seen just once. The chain carries TRBV30 and TRBJ1-4; D not resolved. The CDR3 is 14 amino acids. The V end was cut by 0 bases, the J end by 8 bases, with 13 bases between. The germline V gene has CDR1 GTSNPN and CDR2 SVGIG (reference sequence). The CDR3 nucleotides read TGTGCCTGGAGTGTGAGACGGGTAGCAGAAAAACTGTTTTTT. Its protein product is CAWSVRRVAEKLFF.

V gene TRBV7-3 combines with J gene TRBJ2-5; TRBD1 might be the D (5 bases). Germline V CDR1 and CDR2: SGHTA, FQGTGA. The CDR3 spans 14 residues. V lost 2 bases and J lost 4, with 11 bases in between. The CDR3 coding sequence is TGTGCCAGCAGCTTAGGCACAGGCGGAGAGACCCAGTACTTC. Protein product: CASSLGTGGETQYF.

There are a few counts of this clone. The chain joins TRBV5-6 to TRBJ2-7, with TRBD2 matching 10 bases. CDR1 SGHDT and CDR2 YYEEEE come from the germline V gene. V lost 2 bases to trimming and J lost 3 bases; unmatched junction nucleotides: 11. This CDR3 has 17 amino acids. The CDR3 loop is CASSFLATAGGSYEQYF. DNA of the CDR3: TGTGCCAGCAGCTTTCTGGCTACAGCGGGAGGGAGCTACGAGCAGTACTTC.

The V gene is TRBV19, the J gene TRBJ2-5; 7 positions agree with TRBD1. Germline assignment: CDR1 LNHDA and CDR2 SQIVND (reference sequence). The junction had 12 bases not matched to a gene; V was cut back by 6 bases and J by 5 bases. The CDR3 is 15 amino acids. In DNA form, the CDR3 reads TGTGCCAGTAGGCGGCGACTACAGGGGCGGGAGACCCAGTACTTC. Residues: CASRRRLQGRETQYF.

The J gene is TRBJ2-7, the V gene TRBV14; TRBD2 aligns across 14 bases. CDR3 length: 18 amino acids. From germline, CDR1 is SGHDN and CDR2 FVKESK. Trimming removed 1 base from V and 3 bases from J; junction bases left unmatched: 8. CDR3 residues: CASSQVTSGRVFIYEQYF. In DNA, the CDR3 is TGTGCCAGCAGCCAAGTGACTAGCGGGAGGGTATTTATCTACGAGCAGTACTTC.

The V call is TRBV7-3, the J call TRBJ2-7, with TRBD1 matching over 8 bases. The CDR3 is made up of 15 amino acids. V was pared by 5 bases and J by 0 bases, with 6 bases of the junction left unmatched. Germline CDR1 is SGHTA and CDR2 is FQGTGA. The CDR3 DNA reads TGTGCCAGCAGCCAGGCAGGGGGCCCCTCCTACGAGCAGTACTTC. Its protein product is CASSQAGGPSYEQYF.

The chain uses TRBV19 and TRBJ2-5; 7 bases align to TRBD1. V gave up 4 bases and J gave up 4 bases; unmatched junction bases: 3. Germline assignment: CDR1 LNHDA and CDR2 SQIVND (reference sequence). This CDR3 is built from 13 residues. In nucleotides, the CDR3 is TGTGCCAGTAGTACAGGGGGATTAGAGACCCAGTACTTC. Translation gives CASSTGGLETQYF. Combining the CDR3 with reference TRBV19 and TRBJ2-5 gives the whole variable domain DGGITQSPKYLFRKEGQNVTLSCEQNLNHDAMYWYRQDPGQGLRLIYYSQIVNDFQKGDIAEGYSVSREKKESFPLTVTSAQKNPTAFYLCASSTGGLETQYFGPGTRLLVL.